The 26 T cell receptor beta chains below come from one sample, sequenced in a study of identifying expanded T cells in peripheral blood. The table came from immunoSEQ multiplex PCR; TCRdb's copy has only in-frame clones and leaves some out. This table has around 70,000 clones, roughly 90% appearing once. Sequencing input: blood. Receptor source: a person aged 18 to 75 in good health.

The chain has TRBV6-5 and TRBJ2-1; TRBD2 matches at 9 bases. Germline V gene lookup returns CDR1 MNHEY and CDR2 SVGAGI. This CDR3 contains 15 residues. The V segment lost 8 bases and the J segment 4 bases; nucleotides outside the gene matches: 9. The CDR3 DNA follows: TGTGCCAGCCGGACGACTAGCGGTAATTACAATGAGCAGTTCTTC. Its translation is CASRTTSGNYNEQFF.

V usage is TRBV2 and J usage is TRBJ1-3, with D hard to call. V was trimmed by 5 bases and J by 4 bases, leaving 6 bases between them. Germline CDR1 SNHLY, CDR2 FYNNEI. This CDR3 region has 12 residues. CDR3 protein: CASSPQGNTIYF. The CDR3 nucleotides are TGTGCCAGCAGTCCCCAGGGAAACACCATATATTTT.

The chain is built from TRBV11-3 and TRBJ1-1; no firm D call. V lost 1 base and J lost 4, with 7 bases in between. The CDR3 is 13 residues long. The germline CDR1 and CDR2 sequences are SGHNT and YENEEA. CDR3 DNA sequence: TGTGCCAGCAGCTTAGGAGAGGGCACTGAAGCTTTCTTT. Protein product: CASSLGEGTEAFF. Together with reference TRBV11-3 and TRBJ1-1, the CDR3 gives the full variable domain: EAGVVQSPRYKIIEKKQPVAFWCNPISGHNTLYWYLQNLGQGPELLIRYENEEAVDDSQLPKDRFSAERLKGVDSTLKIQPAELGDSAVYLCASSLGEGTEAFFGQGTRLTVV.

The V and J genes are TRBV5-4 and TRBJ2-7; 12 nucleotides match TRBD1. Per the germline V gene, CDR1 is SGHNT and CDR2 is YYREEE (reference sequence). Germline trimming cut 3 bases from V and 7 bases from J; bases unmatched to any gene: 5. This CDR3 spans 14 amino acids. The CDR3 protein is CASSWGTGGREQYF. In DNA form, the CDR3 reads TGTGCCAGCAGCTGGGGGACAGGGGGCCGAGAGCAGTACTTC.

The rearrangement links TRBV4-1 to TRBJ1-2; D is unclear. Germline CDR1 MGHRA, CDR2 YSYEKL. This CDR3 region has 12 residues. Trimming stripped 8 bases from V and 3 bases from J, with 10 bases between. The CDR3 DNA follows: TGCGCCAGCTTGGGCACAGACTATGGCTACACCTTC. This gives the protein CASLGTDYGYTF.

V and J are TRBV15 and TRBJ1-1; no definite D call. The CDR3 is made up of 13 amino acids. Germline lookup yields CDR1 LNHNV and CDR2 YYDKDF (reference sequence). V was clipped by 7 bases and J by 4 bases, with 13 bases between them. The CDR3 spells CATTDGPGTEAFF. CDR3 nucleotides: TGTGCCACCACCGACGGACCGGGCACTGAAGCTTTCTTT.

The chain has TRBV7-2 and TRBJ1-1, with D perhaps TRBD1 (5 bases). There are 14 residues in the CDR3. Trimming pared 2 bases from V and 1 base from J, leaving 8 bases between. Germline values: CDR1 SGHTA, CDR2 FQGNSA. This CDR3 reads CASSLYGGNTEAFF. The CDR3 coding sequence is TGTGCCAGCAGCTTATACGGGGGGAACACTGAAGCTTTCTTT.

The chain has TRBV19 and TRBJ2-3; possibly TRBD2 for D (5 bases). This CDR3 contains 14 residues. Germline loops: CDR1 LNHDA, CDR2 SQIVND (reference sequence). Trimming removed 7 bases from V and 3 bases from J, with 14 bases in between. The CDR3 loop is CASNYGIATDTQYF. CDR3 DNA: TGTGCCAGTAACTATGGAATAGCGACAGATACGCAGTATTTT.

This chain joins TRBV5-1 and TRBJ2-3; no definite D call. Trimming cost V 6 bases and J 4 bases, with 6 bases left between them. CDR3 length: 11 amino acids. The germline gives CDR1 SGHRS, CDR2 YFSETQ. CDR3 protein: CASTGPDTQYF. Here the CDR3 DNA reads TGCGCCAGCACCGGCCCAGATACGCAGTATTTT.

The chain links TRBV11-2 to TRBJ2-1, with D possibly being TRBD2 (6 bases). Trimming removed 3 bases at V and 3 bases at J, with 9 bases between. The CDR3 length is 14 residues. Per the germline V gene, CDR1 is SGHAT and CDR2 is FQNNGV. CDR3 in amino acids: CASSFSGVYNEQFF. The DNA for the CDR3 is TGTGCCAGCAGCTTTAGCGGTGTCTACAATGAGCAGTTCTTC.

The J gene is TRBJ2-7, the V gene TRBV30; D could derive from TRBD1 or TRBD2 (6 bases each). V was trimmed by 0 bases and J by 6 bases, leaving 12 bases between them. The CDR3 extends over 13 amino acids. Germline V gives CDR1 GTSNPN, CDR2 SVGIG (reference sequence). The CDR3 region is CAWSVPGAPEQYF. In DNA, the CDR3 is TGTGCCTGGAGTGTACCGGGGGCCCCCGAGCAGTACTTC.

This clone was detected once. The chain recombines TRBV4-3 with TRBJ1-3; the D gene is possibly TRBD1 (5 bases). The CDR3 extends over 17 amino acids. Germline values: CDR1 LGHNA, CDR2 YSLEER. V was clipped by 3 bases and J by 4 bases, with 19 bases between them. The CDR3 DNA sequence: TGCGCCAGCAGCCAGGAGCTCAGGGAAGGTTGGGGAAACACCATATATTTT. It specifies CASSQELREGWGNTIYF.

This chain links TRBV9 with TRBJ2-4; D is undetermined. Germline V gives CDR1 SGDLS, CDR2 YYNGEE. The CDR3 is 15 amino acids. The V end lost 0 bases, the J end lost 2 bases, and 9 bases lay between the germline ends. The CDR3 sequence is CASSVGDVPKNIQYF. CDR3 in DNA: TGTGCCAGCAGCGTAGGTGACGTGCCCAAAAACATTCAGTACTTC.

This sequence joins TRBV29-1 and TRBJ2-3; 7 positions match TRBD1. This CDR3 region has 15 residues. Per germline, CDR1 SQVTM and CDR2 ANQGSEA. The J segment lost 0 bases and the V segment lost 7 bases, leaving 10 bases of the junction unmatched. The CDR3 DNA reads TGCAGCGCCCTACAGGGGTGGAAGAGCACAGATACGCAGTATTTT. Its protein is CSALQGWKSTDTQYF.

The J gene is TRBJ1-1, the V gene TRBV5-1; D gene uncertain. The CDR3 length is 13 residues. V was pared by 4 bases and J by 2 bases, with 9 bases between. The V gene's germline CDR1 is SGHRS and CDR2 YFSETQ. The CDR3 reads CASSPTKNTEAFF. The CDR3 nucleotides read TGCGCCAGCAGCCCTACTAAAAACACTGAAGCTTTCTTT.

The J gene is TRBJ2-5, the V gene TRBV5-6, with D perhaps matching TRBD2 (6 bases). The germline V gene encodes CDR1 SGHDT and CDR2 YYEEEE. This CDR3 has 15 amino acids. With 3 bases removed from V and 4 bases from J, the gap between germline ends came to 16 bases. Written as DNA, the CDR3 is TGTGCCAGCAGCTCGAGGGACTCCGAAAGAGAGACCCAGTACTTC. Translating it yields CASSSRDSERETQYF.

The V and J genes are TRBV2 and TRBJ1-4; D gene uncertain. Germline V gene sequence: CDR1 SNHLY, CDR2 FYNNEI. Trimming stripped 4 bases from V and 7 bases from J, with 13 bases between. There are 14 residues in the CDR3. The CDR3 loop is CASSGVLVGEKLFF. CDR3 sequence (DNA): TGTGCCAGCAGTGGTGTTCTTGTTGGTGAAAAACTGTTTTTT.

The genes are TRBV30 and TRBJ1-4; tentatively, D is TRBD1 (5 bases). Trimming removed 0 bases at V and 6 bases at J, with 14 bases between. The germline CDR1 and CDR2 sequences are GTSNPN and SVGIG (reference sequence). There are 15 residues in the CDR3. CDR3 DNA: TGTGCCTGGAGTGTCGGGGCGCCCCGTTATGAAAAACTGTTTTTT. Translation: CAWSVGAPRYEKLFF.

V and J are TRBV2 and TRBJ2-1, with TRBD2 identical over 12 bases. CDR1 and CDR2 (germline): SNHLY, FYNNEI. With V trimmed by 9 bases and J by 4 bases, 4 bases remained unmatched. This CDR3 comprises 14 residues. The CDR3 is CASNGLAGYNEQFF. CDR3 nucleotide sequence: TGTGCCAGTAATGGACTAGCGGGATACAATGAGCAGTTCTTC. The full variable domain, completed using reference TRBV2 and TRBJ2-1, is EPEVTQTPSHQVTQMGQEVILRCVPISNHLYFYWYRQILGQKVEFLVSFYNNEISEKSEIFDDQFSVERPDGSNFTLKIRSTKLEDSAMYFCASNGLAGYNEQFFGPGTRLTVL.

The V and J genes are TRBV9 and TRBJ1-2, with TRBD1 as a possible D gene (6 bases). The V gene's germline CDR1 is SGDLS and CDR2 YYNGEE. CDR3 length: 12 amino acids. The germline V and J ends were trimmed by 3 bases and 4 bases, with 7 bases remaining between them. The CDR3: CASSEDSYGYTF. The CDR3 DNA follows: TGTGCCAGCAGCGAGGACAGCTATGGCTACACCTTC. The whole variable domain, remainder taken from reference TRBV9 and TRBJ1-2, is DSGVTQTPKHLITATGQRVTLRCSPRSGDLSVYWYQQSLDQGLQFLIQYYNGEERAKGNILERFSAQQFPDLHSELNLSSLELGDSALYFCASSEDSYGYTFGSGTRLTVV.

V gene TRBV7-2 combines with J gene TRBJ2-7; TRBD2 might be the D (5 bases). CDR1 is SGHTA and CDR2 is FQGNSA in the germline V gene. Trimming cost V 1 base and J 6 bases, with 13 bases left between them. The CDR3 spans 14 residues. The CDR3 DNA follows: TGTGCCAGCAGCTTAGATCCGGAGGCTGGCGAGCAGTACTTC. Its translation is CASSLDPEAGEQYF.

This rearrangement joins TRBV18 to TRBJ2-3, with 7 positions matching TRBD1. V shed 3 bases, J shed 0 bases, and the junction held 9 bases outside the gene matches. Germline V gene lookup returns CDR1 KGHSH and CDR2 LQKENI. CDR3 size: 17 residues. CDR3 in amino acids: CASSPFIGDSSTDTQYF. The CDR3 DNA reads as TGTGCCAGCTCACCGTTTATTGGGGACAGTAGCACAGATACGCAGTATTTT.

V gene TRBV9 combines with J gene TRBJ1-5; no clear D. Trimming stripped 4 bases from V and 5 bases from J, with 7 bases between. This CDR3 region has 12 residues. Looked up from germline, CDR1 is SGDLS and CDR2 is YYNGEE. In DNA form, the CDR3 reads TGTGCCAGCAGCCCCCTTGATCAGCCCCAGCATTTT. This codes for CASSPLDQPQHF.

The chain links TRBV27 to TRBJ2-3; 7 bases fit TRBD2. Germline CDR1 is MNHEY and CDR2 is SMNVEV (reference sequence). The CDR3 spans 15 residues. The V gene end was trimmed by 6 bases and the J gene end by 2 bases; junction bases not matched to a gene: 8. Here the CDR3 DNA reads TGTGCCAGCAGACTGATCCTAGCGGACACAGATACGCAGTATTTT. This gives the protein CASRLILADTDTQYF.

The V gene is TRBV28, the J gene TRBJ1-3, with D unclear. The CDR3 loop spans 14 amino acids. Germline CDR1 and CDR2: MDHEN and SYDVKM. V was pared by 7 bases and J by 0 bases, with 10 bases between. CDR3 nucleotide sequence: TGTGCCAGCACCGTTAGCTCCTCTGGAAACACCATATATTTT. Amino acids: CASTVSSSGNTIYF.

The chain joins TRBV7-2 to TRBJ1-2, with TRBD1 matching 10 bases. Germline assignment: CDR1 SGHTA and CDR2 FQGNSA. The CDR3 runs 15 residues. After removal of 1 base from V and 6 bases from J, the junction contained 5 bases not matched to a gene. Written as DNA, the CDR3 is TGTGCCAGCAGCTTAGGCAGCGGGACAGGGGATGGCTACACCTTC. It specifies CASSLGSGTGDGYTF. Supplemented by reference TRBV7-2 and TRBJ1-2, the full variable domain reads GAGVSQSPSNKVTEKGKDVELRCDPISGHTALYWYRQSLGQGLEFLIYFQGNSAPDKSGLPSDRFSAERTGGSVSTLTIQRTQQEDSAVYLCASSLGSGTGDGYTFGSGTRLTVV.